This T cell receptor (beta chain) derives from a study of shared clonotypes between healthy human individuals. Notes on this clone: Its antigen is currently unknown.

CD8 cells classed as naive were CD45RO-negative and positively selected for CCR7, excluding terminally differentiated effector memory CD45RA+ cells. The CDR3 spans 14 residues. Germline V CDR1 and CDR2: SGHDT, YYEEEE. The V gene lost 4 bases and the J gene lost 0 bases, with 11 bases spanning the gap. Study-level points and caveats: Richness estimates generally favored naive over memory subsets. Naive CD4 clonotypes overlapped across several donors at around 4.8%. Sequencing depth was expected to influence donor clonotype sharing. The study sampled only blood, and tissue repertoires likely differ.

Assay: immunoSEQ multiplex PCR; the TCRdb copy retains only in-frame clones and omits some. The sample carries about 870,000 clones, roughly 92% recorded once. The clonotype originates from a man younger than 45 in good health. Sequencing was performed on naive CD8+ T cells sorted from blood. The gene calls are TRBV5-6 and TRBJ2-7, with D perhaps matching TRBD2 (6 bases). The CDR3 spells CASSAGLGSYEQYF. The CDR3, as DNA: TGTGCCAGCAGCGCGGGGCTAGGCTCCTACGAGCAGTACTTC.